These T cell receptor beta chains were read from a single sample in a study of blood T cell repertoires in COVID-19. Here immunoSEQ multiplex PCR was the method, and the copy in TCRdb shows in-frame clones only, minus some. Of 95,000 to 120,000 clones listed, over 80% were seen once; the top ten hold approximately 4.1%. The material sequenced was peripheral blood. The receptors were sampled from a woman in her sixties or seventies with acute or convalescent COVID-19. CDR3s include the opening cysteine and the closing phenylalanine or tryptophan. The order of the fields is J gene, V gene, clone size, D gene, CDR3 protein, CDR3 DNA. A D gene is named only where the DNA matches it firmly. Some rows have no size entry. The others give once, few or many, or a class for an expanded clone.

J gene: TRBJ2-4; V gene: TRBV7-2; clone size: NA; D gene: TRBD2; CDR3 protein: CASSLEGTNANIQYF; CDR3 DNA: TGTGCCAGCAGCTTAGAGGGGACTAATGCAAACATTCAGTACTTC
J gene: TRBJ2-1; V gene: TRBV27; clone size: NA; D gene: TRBD2; CDR3 protein: CASSLGLVLSSYNEQFF; CDR3 DNA: TGTGCCAGCAGTTTGGGACTAGTTCTTAGCTCCTACAATGAGCAGTTCTTC
J gene: TRBJ1-3; V gene: TRBV19; clone size: NA; D gene: NA; CDR3 protein: CASSWRNAGNTIYF; CDR3 DNA: TGTGCCAGTAGTTGGAGGAATGCAGGAAACACCATATATTTT
J gene: TRBJ1-4; V gene: TRBV7-8; clone size: NA; D gene: TRBD1; CDR3 protein: CASSFQGGANEKLFF; CDR3 DNA: TGTGCCAGCAGCTTTCAGGGGGGCGCCAATGAAAAACTGTTTTTT
J gene: TRBJ1-4; V gene: TRBV28; clone size: NA; D gene: TRBD1; CDR3 protein: CASRIFRGANEKLFF; CDR3 DNA: TGTGCCAGCAGAATCTTCAGGGGGGCTAATGAAAAACTGTTTTTT
J gene: TRBJ1-1; V gene: TRBV19; clone size: few; D gene: NA; CDR3 protein: CASIRGGTGNTEAFF; CDR3 DNA: TGTGCCAGTATCCGTGGTGGCACAGGTAACACTGAAGCTTTCTTT
J gene: TRBJ2-2; V gene: TRBV5-6; clone size: NA; D gene: NA; CDR3 protein: CASSPSGRGNTGELFF; CDR3 DNA: TGTGCCAGCAGCCCATCGGGCAGGGGGAACACCGGGGAGCTGTTTTTT
J gene: TRBJ1-1; V gene: TRBV28; clone size: NA; D gene: NA; CDR3 protein: CASSLAFRAEAFF; CDR3 DNA: TGTGCCAGCAGTTTAGCTTTCAGGGCTGAAGCTTTCTTT
J gene: TRBJ1-5; V gene: TRBV2; clone size: NA; D gene: NA; CDR3 protein: CASSGTGFSNQPQHF; CDR3 DNA: TGTGCCAGCAGTGGAACAGGGTTTAGCAATCAGCCCCAGCATTTT
J gene: TRBJ1-5; V gene: TRBV30; clone size: NA; D gene: NA; CDR3 protein: CAWSVGGNQPQHF; CDR3 DNA: TGTGCCTGGAGTGTAGGGGGAAACCAGCCCCAGCATTTT
J gene: TRBJ1-2; V gene: TRBV3-1/TRBV3-2; clone size: NA; D gene: TRBD1; CDR3 protein: CASSRGQGFGYTF; CDR3 DNA: TGTGCCAGCAGCCGGGGACAGGGGTTTGGCTACACCTTC
J gene: TRBJ1-5; V gene: TRBV12-5; clone size: NA; D gene: NA; CDR3 protein: CASGLEAGTPQHF; CDR3 DNA: TGTGCTAGTGGCCTTGAGGCCGGTACGCCCCAGCATTTT
J gene: TRBJ2-1; V gene: TRBV5-4; clone size: NA; D gene: TRBD2; CDR3 protein: CASSTGLADYNEQFF; CDR3 DNA: TGTGCCAGCAGCACGGGACTAGCGGACTACAATGAGCAGTTCTTC
J gene: TRBJ1-1; V gene: TRBV7-3; clone size: once; D gene: TRBD1; CDR3 protein: CASSTRTGEAFF; CDR3 DNA: TGTGCCAGCAGCACAAGGACAGGCGAAGCTTTCTTT
J gene: TRBJ2-3; V gene: TRBV24-1; clone size: NA; D gene: NA; CDR3 protein: CAPWLGGQRFAQYF; CDR3 DNA: TGTGCCCCTTGGCTCGGGGGGCAAAGGTTCGCGCAGTATTTT
J gene: TRBJ1-1; V gene: TRBV7-9; clone size: NA; D gene: TRBD1; CDR3 protein: CASSADRGLIGMNTEAFF; CDR3 DNA: TGTGCCAGCAGCGCGGACAGGGGGCTGATAGGAATGAACACTGAAGCTTTCTTT
J gene: TRBJ1-2; V gene: TRBV7-9; clone size: NA; D gene: TRBD1; CDR3 protein: CASSLDDRVVGYTF; CDR3 DNA: TGTGCCAGCAGCTTAGACGACAGGGTGGTTGGCTACACCTTC
J gene: TRBJ2-7; V gene: TRBV28; clone size: NA; D gene: NA; CDR3 protein: CASSFGSYEQYF; CDR3 DNA: TGTGCCAGCAGTTTCGGCTCCTACGAGCAGTACTTC
J gene: TRBJ1-5; V gene: TRBV6-2/TRBV6-3; clone size: NA; D gene: TRBD1; CDR3 protein: CASTPTGYSNQPQHF; CDR3 DNA: TGTGCCAGCACCCCGACAGGGTATAGCAATCAGCCCCAGCATTTT
J gene: TRBJ1-6; V gene: TRBV7-9; clone size: NA; D gene: NA; CDR3 protein: CASSLVAGAWDSPLHF; CDR3 DNA: TGTGCCAGCAGCTTAGTGGCAGGGGCGTGGGATTCACCCCTCCACTTT
J gene: TRBJ2-5; V gene: TRBV2; clone size: few; D gene: TRBD1; CDR3 protein: CASRLGQGGETQYF; CDR3 DNA: TGTGCCAGCAGGCTCGGACAGGGGGGAGAGACCCAGTACTTC
J gene: TRBJ2-3; V gene: TRBV15; clone size: NA; D gene: TRBD2; CDR3 protein: CATSRGTSGGADTQYF; CDR3 DNA: TGTGCCACCAGCAGAGGGACTAGCGGGGGGGCAGATACGCAGTATTTT
J gene: TRBJ2-5; V gene: TRBV6-6; clone size: NA; D gene: NA; CDR3 protein: CASSPTGLRQETQYF; CDR3 DNA: TGTGCCAGCAGTCCTACAGGTCTGCGGCAAGAGACCCAGTACTTC
J gene: TRBJ2-1; V gene: TRBV18; clone size: NA; D gene: TRBD2; CDR3 protein: CASSPPSSLAGVYEQFF; CDR3 DNA: TGTGCCAGCTCACCACCGTCCAGTCTAGCGGGAGTCTATGAGCAGTTCTTC
J gene: TRBJ2-1; V gene: TRBV7-8; clone size: NA; D gene: NA; CDR3 protein: CASSRPTSSSYNEQFF; CDR3 DNA: TGTGCCAGCAGCCGTCCCACGTCCAGCTCCTACAATGAGCAGTTCTTC
J gene: TRBJ2-1; V gene: TRBV14; clone size: NA; D gene: NA; CDR3 protein: CASSSVRVGEQFF; CDR3 DNA: TGTGCCAGCAGCTCCGTCAGGGTGGGTGAGCAGTTCTTC
J gene: TRBJ1-1; V gene: TRBV5-1; clone size: NA; D gene: NA; CDR3 protein: CASSLTAEEAAFF; CDR3 DNA: TGCGCCAGCAGCTTAACGGCCGAGGAGGCGGCTTTCTTT
J gene: TRBJ2-2; V gene: TRBV7-3; clone size: once; D gene: TRBD1; CDR3 protein: CASSPRQGGGTGELFF; CDR3 DNA: TGTGCCAGCAGCCCCAGACAGGGGGGAGGGACCGGGGAGCTGTTTTTT
J gene: TRBJ2-3; V gene: TRBV4-3; clone size: NA; D gene: TRBD2; CDR3 protein: CASSPGTSGGTDTQYF; CDR3 DNA: TGCGCCAGCAGCCCTGGGACTAGCGGGGGCACAGATACGCAGTATTTT
J gene: TRBJ2-2; V gene: TRBV15; clone size: NA; D gene: NA; CDR3 protein: CATSAEGGRNTGELFF; CDR3 DNA: TGTGCCACCAGCGCAGAGGGGGGGAGGAACACCGGGGAGCTGTTTTTT
J gene: TRBJ2-7; V gene: TRBV6-5; clone size: NA; D gene: NA; CDR3 protein: CASSYSVAAAGSEQYF; CDR3 DNA: TGTGCCAGCAGTTACTCAGTGGCGGCCGCGGGATCCGAGCAGTACTTC
J gene: TRBJ1-2; V gene: TRBV9; clone size: once; D gene: NA; CDR3 protein: CASSVVSRGSANYGYTF; CDR3 DNA: TGTGCCAGCAGCGTAGTATCCAGGGGATCAGCTAACTATGGCTACACCTTC
J gene: TRBJ1-5; V gene: TRBV28; clone size: NA; D gene: NA; CDR3 protein: CASSLPSGVQPQHF; CDR3 DNA: TGTGCCAGCAGTTTACCTTCAGGGGTTCAGCCCCAGCATTTT
J gene: TRBJ1-2; V gene: TRBV6-5; clone size: few; D gene: NA; CDR3 protein: CASSYGIGEYGYTF; CDR3 DNA: TGTGCCAGCAGTTACGGGATAGGGGAATATGGCTACACCTTC
J gene: TRBJ2-5; V gene: TRBV6-2/TRBV6-3; clone size: NA; D gene: NA; CDR3 protein: CASSYSRPSKETQYF; CDR3 DNA: TGTGCCAGCAGTTACTCGCGGCCCTCCAAGGAGACCCAGTACTTC
J gene: TRBJ2-1; V gene: TRBV9; clone size: once; D gene: TRBD2; CDR3 protein: CASSVNSGANEQFF; CDR3 DNA: TGTGCCAGCAGCGTCAATAGCGGGGCGAATGAGCAGTTCTTC
J gene: TRBJ2-1; V gene: TRBV28; clone size: NA; D gene: NA; CDR3 protein: CASSLSLSGGLSYNEQFF; CDR3 DNA: TGTGCCAGCAGTTTGAGCCTGTCTGGCGGACTCTCCTACAATGAGCAGTTCTTC
J gene: TRBJ1-2; V gene: TRBV15; clone size: NA; D gene: TRBD1; CDR3 protein: CATSPTGTGYYGYTF; CDR3 DNA: TGTGCCACCAGCCCAACCGGGACAGGGTACTATGGCTACACCTTC
J gene: TRBJ2-3; V gene: TRBV7-9; clone size: NA; D gene: TRBD1; CDR3 protein: CASSFPRPTGSADTQYF; CDR3 DNA: TGTGCCAGCAGTTTTCCTCGCCCGACAGGGAGCGCAGATACGCAGTATTTT
J gene: TRBJ1-6; V gene: TRBV4-2; clone size: once; D gene: NA; CDR3 protein: CASSQTGGYNSPLHF; CDR3 DNA: TGTGCCAGCAGCCAGACGGGGGGATATAATTCACCCCTCCACTTT
J gene: TRBJ2-7; V gene: TRBV6-6; clone size: NA; D gene: TRBD1; CDR3 protein: CASRWDGTAYEQYF; CDR3 DNA: TGTGCCAGCAGGTGGGACGGGACAGCCTACGAGCAGTACTTC
J gene: TRBJ1-2; V gene: TRBV29-1; clone size: NA; D gene: NA; CDR3 protein: CSVEGARGGYTF; CDR3 DNA: TGCAGCGTTGAGGGGGCTAGGGGCGGCTACACCTTC
J gene: TRBJ1-4; V gene: TRBV5-8; clone size: NA; D gene: NA; CDR3 protein: CASSLKQGVEEKLFF; CDR3 DNA: TGTGCCAGCAGCCTCAAACAGGGAGTTGAGGAAAAACTGTTTTTT
J gene: TRBJ2-7; V gene: TRBV6-5; clone size: NA; D gene: NA; CDR3 protein: CASSFTGTSPSEQYF; CDR3 DNA: TGTGCCAGCAGTTTCACCGGGACTTCTCCCTCCGAGCAGTACTTC
J gene: TRBJ2-7; V gene: TRBV2; clone size: NA; D gene: NA; CDR3 protein: CASYLTAGPYEQYF; CDR3 DNA: TGTGCCAGCTACCTCACCGCAGGGCCCTACGAGCAGTACTTC
J gene: TRBJ1-2; V gene: TRBV7-2; clone size: once; D gene: NA; CDR3 protein: CASSPVRGDGYTF; CDR3 DNA: TGTGCCAGCAGCCCCGTCCGGGGGGATGGCTACACCTTC
J gene: TRBJ1-4; V gene: TRBV11-2; clone size: NA; D gene: NA; CDR3 protein: CASSYSPRSNEKLFF; CDR3 DNA: TGTGCCAGCAGTTATTCCCCCCGGAGTAATGAAAAACTGTTTTTT
J gene: TRBJ1-4; V gene: TRBV5-5; clone size: once; D gene: TRBD1; CDR3 protein: CASSWTGTHPFF; CDR3 DNA: TGTGCCAGCAGCTGGACAGGAACTCACCCGTTTTTT
J gene: TRBJ2-7; V gene: TRBV19; clone size: few; D gene: NA; CDR3 protein: CASSILGATLYEQYF; CDR3 DNA: TGTGCCAGTAGTATATTAGGGGCAACTCTCTACGAGCAGTACTTC
J gene: TRBJ2-5; V gene: TRBV7-2; clone size: NA; D gene: TRBD2; CDR3 protein: CASSLRLAGVRETQYF; CDR3 DNA: TGTGCCAGCAGCCTTCGACTAGCGGGGGTTCGGGAGACCCAGTACTTC
J gene: TRBJ1-4; V gene: TRBV3-1/TRBV3-2; clone size: NA; D gene: NA; CDR3 protein: CASRSGQGIRNEKLFF; CDR3 DNA: TGTGCCAGCAGGTCGGGGCAGGGGATAAGGAATGAAAAACTGTTTTTT
J gene: TRBJ1-2; V gene: TRBV6-5; clone size: NA; D gene: TRBD1; CDR3 protein: CASSSRGLGYTF; CDR3 DNA: TGTGCCAGCAGCTCAAGGGGGCTTGGCTACACCTTC
J gene: TRBJ2-1; V gene: TRBV25-1; clone size: NA; D gene: NA; CDR3 protein: CASSEVGLGGDEQFF; CDR3 DNA: TGTGCCAGCAGTGAAGTGGGCCTAGGGGGAGATGAGCAGTTCTTC
J gene: TRBJ2-7; V gene: TRBV3-1/TRBV3-2; clone size: NA; D gene: TRBD1; CDR3 protein: CASSSKTGTYEQYF; CDR3 DNA: TGTGCCAGCAGCTCCAAGACAGGGACCTACGAGCAGTACTTC
J gene: TRBJ2-1; V gene: TRBV5-8; clone size: NA; D gene: NA; CDR3 protein: CASSPGGGSYNEQFF; CDR3 DNA: TGTGCCAGCAGCCCGGGGGGCGGGTCCTACAATGAGCAGTTCTTC
J gene: TRBJ1-2; V gene: TRBV4-1; clone size: NA; D gene: TRBD1; CDR3 protein: CASSQGPQGYYGYTF; CDR3 DNA: TGCGCCAGCAGCCAAGGACCACAGGGGTACTATGGCTACACCTTC
J gene: TRBJ1-1; V gene: TRBV11-2; clone size: NA; D gene: TRBD1; CDR3 protein: CASSAGGEYNEAFF; CDR3 DNA: TGTGCCAGCAGCGCAGGGGGCGAATATAATGAAGCTTTCTTT